The sample holds a few counts of the clone carrying this T cell receptor beta chain. CDR1 and CDR2 (germline): LGHNA, YSLEER. V was clipped by 0 bases and J by 5 bases; unmatched bases: 4. This CDR3 is built from 15 residues. The data were obtained in a study of T-cell reconstitution after alpha-beta-depleted transplantation in children. TCRbeta library preparation incorporated unique molecular identifiers. TCRdb re-derived calls from the PCR reads in MiXCR, one entry per CDR3 protein. Of about 610,000 distinct CDR3 sequences in the sample, under 12% were seen once. The source is a human donor who donated a stem cell graft to a child with acute myeloid leukemia. V gene TRBV4-3 combines with J gene TRBJ2-1, with 7 bases matching TRBD2. Sequences were derived from PBMCs from the stem cell graft donor, sampled from the stem cell graft. The CDR3 DNA reads as TGCGCCAGCAGCCAAGATTCAGCGGGAAACAATGAGCAGTTCTTC. Amino acids: CASSQDSAGNNEQFF.